This T cell receptor beta chain was sequenced for a study of blood T cells in healthy people across ages. Across the whole study: About one barcoded TCR beta cDNA was captured per two T cells. Study-level points and caveats: Total diversity from one million sequenced T cells was likely underestimated. In the absence of known donor CMV status, changes in expanded clonotypes were possibly confounded.

This clonotype was recorded a few times. Antigen: not known. Peripheral blood was drawn, roughly 10 milliliters per donor. The authors ran a second PCR of 7 to 11 cycles using a sample-barcoded 5' primer and a J-beta primer mix. TCRdb fed the 5' RACE reads into MiXCR, producing one record per CDR3 protein. The sample consists of approximately 1,000,000 distinct CDR3 sequences, 35% to 50% of them appearing once. V dropped 2 bases and J dropped 4 bases, with 13 bases sitting between them. Germline V gene lookup returns CDR1 SGDLS and CDR2 YYNGEE. The CDR3 has 14 residues. The chain uses TRBV9 and TRBJ2-7; D gene uncertain. This sequence was found in a woman aged 55-70 years in good health. Sequencing was performed on blood. CDR3 coding DNA: TGTGCCAGCAGCGTCGCCGACACTCCTTACGAGCAGTACTTC. Its translation is CASSVADTPYEQYF.